The 30 T cell receptor beta chains below come from one sample, sequenced in a study of cytomegalovirus exposure and HLA in healthy donors. The PCR had 60 Vbeta and 13 Jbeta primers. TCRdb's copy holds only in-frame clones and misses some; the assay was immunoSEQ multiplex PCR. The sample carries 120,000 to 150,000 clones, roughly 76% recorded once. Sequenced sample: PBMCs. The origin of the receptors is a female donor in good health and CMV-seronegative.

The chain links TRBV4-1 to TRBJ1-5; 10 nucleotides line up with TRBD1. The CDR3 has 15 residues. Germline V gives CDR1 MGHRA, CDR2 YSYEKL. The trim removed 4 bases at V and 11 bases at J, leaving 11 bases unmatched. The CDR3 DNA sequence: TGCGCCAGCAGCCCGGGGACAGGGGAGTTTTCGACCCAGCATTTT. Translating it yields CASSPGTGEFSTQHF.

A note on this clone: Germline and junction disagree at one end, which may indicate a read error. The chain employs TRBV28 and TRBJ1-2; tentative D call: TRBD1 (6 bases). Germline CDR1 and CDR2: MDHEN and SYDVKM. The CDR3 has 12 residues. The CDR3 reads CTSKGTTYGYTF. As DNA, the CDR3 is TGTACCAGCAAAGGGACAACATATGGCTACACCTTC.

This chain links TRBV9 with TRBJ1-1; weak D call: TRBD1 (5 bases). V was clipped by 0 bases and J by 11 bases, with 17 bases between them. CDR3 length: 14 residues. CDR1 and CDR2 (germline): SGDLS, YYNGEE. CDR3 in DNA: TGTGCCAGCAGCGTAGGAGGCACGGGGGTGGGGGCTTTCTTT. Translating it yields CASSVGGTGVGAFF.

This chain connects TRBV5-4 to TRBJ2-2, with D possibly TRBD1 on 7 matching bases. Trimming cost V 4 bases and J 6 bases, with 16 bases left between them. CDR3 length equals 15 residues. Germline values: CDR1 SGHNT, CDR2 YYREEE (reference sequence). The CDR3 DNA reads as TGTGCCAGCAGCACAGGGGCGCCGGGGGCCGGGGAGCTGTTTTTT. This translates into CASSTGAPGAGELFF.

V usage is TRBV28 and J usage is TRBJ1-6; D gene unclear. The V end lost 6 bases, the J end lost 4 bases, and 16 bases lay between the germline ends. The CDR3 runs 16 residues. CDR1 is MDHEN and CDR2 is SYDVKM in the germline V gene. The CDR3: CASSPTEGLYNSPLHF. The CDR3 DNA sequence: TGTGCCAGCAGCCCGACGGAGGGCTTGTATAATTCACCCCTCCACTTT.

In its sample, this clone was seen once. The rearrangement uses TRBV29-1 and TRBJ1-1; 8 bases are shared with TRBD1. The length of the CDR3 is 11 residues. Germline V gene sequence: CDR1 SQVTM, CDR2 ANQGSEA. V lost 7 bases to trimming and J lost 4 bases; unmatched junction nucleotides: 2. DNA of the CDR3: TGCAGCGCCGACAGGGGCACTGAAGCTTTCTTT. Amino acids: CSADRGTEAFF.

V gene TRBV2 combines with J gene TRBJ2-7; tentative D call: TRBD1 (7 bases). Trimming removed 4 bases at V and 7 bases at J, with 14 bases between. CDR1 SNHLY and CDR2 FYNNEI come from the germline V gene. CDR3 length: 13 residues. Here the CDR3 DNA reads TGTGCCAGCAGTGCAGGGGGGATCCGAGAGCAGTACTTC. This translates into CASSAGGIREQYF.

The sample holds a few counts of this clone. The chain carries TRBV13 and TRBJ2-3, with TRBD2 matching over 12 bases. CDR1 and CDR2 from the germline V gene are PRHDT and FYEKMQ (reference sequence). The CDR3 loop spans 17 amino acids. V lost 0 bases to trimming and J lost 7 bases; unmatched junction nucleotides: 8. The CDR3 spells CASSLGPLAGGPNTQYF. CDR3 nucleotides: TGTGCCAGCAGCTTAGGCCCTCTAGCGGGGGGGCCGAATACGCAGTATTTT. The full variable domain, completed using reference TRBV13 and TRBJ2-3, is AAGVIQSPRHLIKEKRETATLKCYPIPRHDTVYWYQQGPGQDPQFLISFYEKMQSDKGSIPDRFSAQQFSDYHSELNMSSLELGDSALYFCASSLGPLAGGPNTQYFGPGTRLTVL.

The CDR3 bases are TGTGCCAGCAGCATAAGTAGGACAAACAATGAGCAGTTCTTC. This gives the protein CASSISRTNNEQFF. The chain couples TRBV13 to TRBJ2-1; TRBD1 might be the D (5 bases). Germline V gene lookup returns CDR1 PRHDT and CDR2 FYEKMQ (reference sequence). V shed 5 bases and J shed 5 bases, with 13 bases lying between them. The CDR3 extends over 14 amino acids.

V usage is TRBV9 and J usage is TRBJ2-1; 9 nucleotides agree with TRBD2. The CDR3 sequence is 18 residues long. The V gene end was trimmed by 2 bases and the J gene end by 7 bases; junction bases not matched to a gene: 16. Germline V gene lookup returns CDR1 SGDLS and CDR2 YYNGEE. The CDR3 sequence: CASSVLAGNREKKNEQFF. The CDR3 coding sequence is TGTGCCAGCAGCGTGCTAGCGGGAAACAGGGAGAAAAAGAATGAGCAGTTCTTC.

The chain is built from TRBV30 and TRBJ2-3; TRBD2 matches at 9 bases. The germline gives CDR1 GTSNPN, CDR2 SVGIG (reference sequence). The V segment lost 2 bases and the J segment 6 bases; nucleotides outside the gene matches: 6. The CDR3 sequence is 14 residues long. CDR3 DNA sequence: TGTGCCTGGAGTTTTACGGGACTAGCCGATACGCAGTATTTT. Amino acid sequence: CAWSFTGLADTQYF.

The chain links TRBV29-1 to TRBJ1-2; D is unclear. CDR1 is SQVTM and CDR2 is ANQGSEA in the germline V gene. The CDR3 runs to 14 residues. The V end was cut by 4 bases, the J end by 8 bases, with 20 bases between. CDR3 in amino acids: CSVASGQIRRGYTF. Written as DNA, the CDR3 is TGCAGCGTTGCTAGTGGTCAAATAAGGAGGGGCTACACCTTC.

The chain employs TRBV5-1 and TRBJ1-2; no definite D call. Germline assignment: CDR1 SGHRS and CDR2 YFSETQ. This CDR3 is 14 amino acids long. Deletions cut 3 bases from V and 8 bases from J, with 17 bases between. CDR3 protein: CASSSLQAERGYTF. As DNA, the CDR3 is TGCGCCAGCAGCTCCTTGCAGGCCGAACGAGGCTACACCTTC. Based on the CDR3 plus reference TRBV5-1 and TRBJ1-2, the full variable domain is KAGVTQTPRYLIKTRGQQVTLSCSPISGHRSVSWYQQTPGQGLQFLFEYFSETQRNKGNFPGRFSGRQFSNSRSEMNVSTLELGDSALYLCASSSLQAERGYTFGSGTRLTVV.

A word on this clone: Given the absence of the conserved phenylalanine or tryptophan at the CDR3 end, a read error is likely. V gene TRBV27 combines with J gene TRBJ1-6, with 7 bases that match TRBD1. V dropped 3 bases and J dropped 9; count of bases not matched to a gene: 11. This CDR3 has 16 residues. Looked up from germline, CDR1 is MNHEY and CDR2 is SMNVEV (reference sequence). CDR3 sequence: CASSFSPANRGSPLHL. DNA for the CDR3: TGTGCCAGCAGTTTCTCCCCCGCCAACAGGGGTTCACCCCTCCACCTT.

The J gene is TRBJ1-1, the V gene TRBV28; no definite D call. The length of the CDR3 is 11 residues. Trimming took 7 bases from V and 10 from J, leaving 13 bases between them. The germline gives CDR1 MDHEN, CDR2 SYDVKM. The CDR3 spells CASTGVRLAFF. The CDR3 DNA follows: TGTGCCAGCACCGGAGTACGGTTAGCTTTCTTT. Looking up the rest from reference TRBV28 and TRBJ1-1 gives the full variable domain: DVKVTQSSRYLVKRTGEKVFLECVQDMDHENMFWYRQDPGLGLRLIYFSYDVKMKEKGDIPEGYSVSREKKERFSLILESASTNQTSMYLCASTGVRLAFFGQGTRLTVV.

The chain carries TRBV20-1 and TRBJ2-3; tentative D call: TRBD2 (6 bases). Per the germline V gene, CDR1 is DFQATT and CDR2 is SNEGSKA (reference sequence). The CDR3 contains 11 residues. V lost 2 bases, J lost 10 bases, and 10 bases lay in between. The CDR3 reads CSARNSGAQYF. The CDR3 coding sequence is TGCAGTGCTAGAAATTCGGGAGCGCAGTATTTT.

The sample holds a few counts of this clone. V and J are TRBV5-1 and TRBJ1-1, with TRBD1 matching over 7 bases. Trimming took 6 bases from V and 2 from J; bases not matched to a gene: 13. In germline, CDR1 is SGHRS, CDR2 YFSETQ. This CDR3 has 16 residues. The CDR3 sequence: CASTPYPRDRNTEAFF. CDR3 nucleotides: TGCGCCAGCACCCCTTACCCTCGGGACAGAAACACTGAAGCTTTCTTT.

This clone was seen a handful of times. The chain employs TRBV27 and TRBJ1-6; 11 positions agree with TRBD1. The CDR3 length is 15 residues. The V segment lost 2 bases and the J segment 9 bases; nucleotides outside the gene matches: 3. Germline CDR1 reads MNHEY; CDR2 reads SMNVEV (reference sequence). CDR3 DNA: TGTGCCAGCAGTTTAGCGGGACAGGGGGTTTCACCCCTCCACTTT. Translated, it gives CASSLAGQGVSPLHF.

The chain employs TRBV6-5 and TRBJ1-4, with D unresolved. The CDR3 sequence is 16 residues long. Trimming pared 2 bases from V and 3 bases from J, leaving 13 bases between. Per the germline V gene, CDR1 is MNHEY and CDR2 is SVGAGI. As DNA, the CDR3 is TGTGCCAGCAGTTACGTTTGGCGGGGAGCTAATGAAAAACTGTTTTTT. Its translation is CASSYVWRGANEKLFF.

The gene calls are TRBV10-1 and TRBJ2-7; TRBD1 agrees at 7 bases. The CDR3 is made up of 13 amino acids. CDR1 WNHNN and CDR2 SYGVQD come from the germline V gene (reference sequence). The J segment lost 3 bases and the V segment lost 3 bases, leaving 2 bases of the junction unmatched. The CDR3 nucleotides are TGCGCCAGCAGTGAAGGGACAGTCTACGAGCAGTACTTC. This gives the protein CASSEGTVYEQYF.

The V call is TRBV7-2, the J call TRBJ2-7; the D gene is possibly TRBD2 (5 bases). Germline V CDR1 and CDR2: SGHTA, FQGNSA. The CDR3 totals 14 residues. The V end lost 0 bases, the J end lost 5 bases, and 11 bases lay between the germline ends. CDR3 protein: CASSLAGARDEQYF. The CDR3 nucleotides read TGTGCCAGCAGCTTAGCGGGAGCTCGAGACGAGCAGTACTTC.

The chain joins TRBV2 to TRBJ1-2; D call uncertain. The CDR3 contains 17 residues. Looked up from germline, CDR1 is SNHLY and CDR2 is FYNNEI. V gave up 8 bases and J gave up 3 bases, with 25 bases separating them. CDR3 nucleotides: TGTGCCAGCGAGAGTCCCAGCAGGACTCCTAAGGACTATGGCTACACCTTC. Protein: CASESPSRTPKDYGYTF.

This clone was detected once. This chain uses TRBV7-8 with TRBJ1-2; D may be TRBD1 (5 bases). The CDR3 consists of 12 residues. CDR1 is SGHVS and CDR2 is FQNEAQ in the germline V gene. Trimming removed 8 bases from V and 4 bases from J, with 11 bases in between. CDR3 nucleotide sequence: TGTGCCAGCTCTGACAGACCCTATGGCTACACCTTC. Amino acids: CASSDRPYGYTF.

The chain uses TRBV11-2 and TRBJ2-1; 8 bases line up with TRBD2. The CDR3 consists of 15 residues. CDR1 SGHAT and CDR2 FQNNGV come from the germline V gene. V shed 7 bases, J shed 6 bases, and the junction held 11 bases outside the gene matches. The CDR3 bases are TGTGCCAGCACCTCGCGGGGGGCTCGGGGCAATGAGCAGTTCTTC. It codes for CASTSRGARGNEQFF.

The chain carries TRBV19 and TRBJ2-1, with 8 bases fitting TRBD1. The CDR3 has 15 residues. With 7 bases clipped from V and 5 bases from J, the junction kept 10 bases outside the gene matches. Germline V gene sequence: CDR1 LNHDA, CDR2 SQIVND (reference sequence). In DNA form, the CDR3 reads TGTGCCAGTACCGAGGACAGGGCAGATCACAATGAGCAGTTCTTC. This codes for CASTEDRADHNEQFF.

The chain uses TRBV4-2 and TRBJ1-5, with TRBD1 matching 7 bases. CDR3 length equals 18 residues. V was pared by 0 bases and J by 0 bases, with 8 bases of the junction left unmatched. CDR1 is LGHNA and CDR2 is YNFKEQ in the germline V gene. The CDR3 coding sequence is TGTGCCAGCAGCCAAGAACCGGGACAGAGTTATAGCAATCAGCCCCAGCATTTT. Protein product: CASSQEPGQSYSNQPQHF.

The chain links TRBV5-6 to TRBJ2-1, with a weak D call TRBD2 (6 bases). V was shortened by 1 base and J by 7 bases, with 15 bases between the two germline ends. CDR1 and CDR2 (germline): SGHDT, YYEEEE. The CDR3 length is 15 residues. For the CDR3, the DNA is TGTGCCAGCAGCTTGAACGGCCTAGCGAGGAATGAGCAGTTCTTC. This gives the protein CASSLNGLARNEQFF.

The chain joins TRBV6-1 to TRBJ1-5; D remains unclear. Trimming cost V 2 bases and J 6 bases, with 5 bases left between them. This CDR3 region has 12 residues. Germline CDR1 and CDR2: MNHNS and SASEGT. CDR3 bases: TGTGCCAGCAGTGAAACCAGTCAGCCCCAGCATTTT. This codes for CASSETSQPQHF.

This clone was picked up one time. This chain joins TRBV4-1 and TRBJ2-7; 8 nucleotides line up with TRBD1. J was trimmed by 3 bases and V by 0 bases; bases with no gene match: 7. This CDR3 region has 16 residues. CDR1 and CDR2 (germline): MGHRA, YSYEKL. DNA for the CDR3: TGCGCCAGCAGCCAAGACTTTTCCGGGACAGGCTACGAGCAGTACTTC. Protein product: CASSQDFSGTGYEQYF.

The rearrangement joins TRBV5-1 to TRBJ1-4; 8 bases line up with TRBD1. Per germline, CDR1 SGHRS and CDR2 YFSETQ. V lost 6 bases, J lost 4 bases, and 8 bases stayed unmatched. CDR3 length: 15 amino acids. The chain's CDR3 is CASTSGGQGNEKLFF. The CDR3 bases are TGCGCCAGCACCTCGGGAGGACAGGGTAATGAAAAACTGTTTTTT.